Each of the 15 T cell receptor beta chains below was sequenced from the same sample in a study of response to subunit inactivated influenza vaccine. MiXCR was run by TCRdb on the RT-PCR reads, yielding one entry per CDR3 protein. Here the sample spans more than 400,000 distinct CDR3 sequences, 10% to 11% being singletons. This material consisted of PBMCs from blood, taken 40 to 50 days after vaccination. These receptors all come from a man aged 50 to 59 who received an inactivated influenza vaccine.

This clonotype was observed a few times. This chain links TRBV10-3 with TRBJ2-7; weak D call: TRBD1 (5 bases). CDR1 ENHRY and CDR2 SYGVKD come from the germline V gene. The CDR3 contains 13 residues. V was shortened by 7 bases and J by 1 base, with 11 bases between the two germline ends. CDR3 sequence (DNA): TGTGCCATCAAGCCCGACAGTTCCTACGAGCAGTACTTC. Translating gives CAIKPDSSYEQYF.

The rearrangement joins TRBV30 to TRBJ2-7; TRBD1 or TRBD2 may be the D gene (7 bases each). V dropped 6 bases and J dropped 5 bases, with 17 bases sitting between them. CDR3 length equals 13 residues. In germline, CDR1 is GTSNPN, CDR2 SVGIG (reference sequence). For the CDR3, the DNA is TGTGCCTGCACGGCCCAGGGGGGGAACGAGCAGTACTTC. Protein: CACTAQGGNEQYF.

The chain employs TRBV12-3 or TRBV12-4 and TRBJ2-1, with TRBD2 identical over 12 bases. This CDR3 comprises 15 residues. V lost 6 bases to trimming and J lost 4 bases; unmatched junction nucleotides: 4. This CDR3 is CASRLTSGSYNEQFF. In DNA, the CDR3 is TGTGCCAGCAGACTGACTAGCGGGAGTTACAATGAGCAGTTCTTC.

This chain uses TRBV9 with TRBJ1-3, with D hard to call. V dropped 3 bases and J dropped 0 bases, with 10 bases sitting between them. Germline CDR1 SGDLS, CDR2 YYNGEE. The CDR3 runs 15 residues. CDR3: CASSAEFRSGNTIYF. CDR3 sequence (DNA): TGTGCCAGCAGCGCCGAATTCCGCTCTGGAAACACCATATATTTT.

This clonotype was seen repeatedly, ten times or more. This chain uses TRBV27 with TRBJ2-7, with D maybe TRBD2 (5 bases). Looked up from germline, CDR1 is MNHEY and CDR2 is SMNVEV (reference sequence). V was shortened by 6 bases and J by 4 bases, with 19 bases between the two germline ends. The CDR3 consists of 15 residues. The CDR3 is CASSPPGGRRYEQYF. CDR3 bases: TGTGCCAGCAGCCCACCTGGTGGGAGAAGGTACGAGCAGTACTTC.

The CDR3 spells CSAEVRDRGRYEQYF. In DNA form, the CDR3 reads TGCAGTGCTGAAGTCCGGGACAGGGGTCGGTACGAGCAGTACTTC. This chain joins TRBV20-1 and TRBJ2-7, with 10 bases that match TRBD1. CDR3 size: 15 residues. In germline, CDR1 is DFQATT, CDR2 SNEGSKA (reference sequence). The junction had 11 bases not matched to a gene; V was cut back by 5 bases and J by 4 bases.

This clonotype has a handful of counts. V gene TRBV20-1 combines with J gene TRBJ2-1; the D gene could be TRBD1 or TRBD2 (5 bases each). Trimming took 0 bases from V and 13 from J, leaving 13 bases between them. Germline CDR1 is DFQATT and CDR2 is SNEGSKA (reference sequence). CDR3 length: 12 amino acids. The CDR3 nucleotides are TGCAGTGCTAGAGAAGAGGGGATAATTCAGTTCTTC. Its protein is CSAREEGIIQFF.

This clonotype was seen many times. This chain connects TRBV29-1 to TRBJ2-2; no definite D call. V dropped 1 base and J dropped 1 base, with 7 bases sitting between them. Germline CDR1 and CDR2: SQVTM and ANQGSEA. The CDR3 spans 14 residues. This CDR3 reads CSVEGQMNTGELFF. The DNA for the CDR3 is TGCAGCGTTGAAGGGCAGATGAACACCGGGGAGCTGTTTTTT.

V gene TRBV28 combines with J gene TRBJ1-1, with D possibly being TRBD1 (6 bases). Germline CDR1 and CDR2: MDHEN and SYDVKM. This CDR3 spans 13 amino acids. The germline V and J ends were trimmed by 5 bases and 5 bases, with 12 bases remaining between them. The CDR3 sequence: CASSRGASTEAFF. Written as DNA, the CDR3 is TGTGCCAGCAGTCGGGGGGCGAGTACTGAAGCTTTCTTT.

The rearrangement joins TRBV11-2 to TRBJ2-2; the match to TRBD2 covers 10 bases. The CDR3 spans 20 residues. Germline V gene lookup returns CDR1 SGHAT and CDR2 FQNNGV. Germline trimming cut 5 bases from V and 4 bases from J; bases unmatched to any gene: 19. CDR3 protein: CASSHSYTMSGRARTGELFF. In DNA form, the CDR3 reads TGTGCCAGCAGCCACAGCTATACTATGAGCGGGAGGGCTCGCACCGGGGAGCTGTTTTTT.

This clonotype turned up a few times. V gene TRBV14 combines with J gene TRBJ2-1, with TRBD1 matching 7 bases. CDR1 is SGHDN, CDR2 FVKESK, per germline. The CDR3 loop spans 16 amino acids. J gave up 0 bases and V 1 base, and 3 bases lay outside the gene matches. CDR3 DNA sequence: TGTGCCAGCAGCCAAGGGGACAGAAGCTCCTACAATGAGCAGTTCTTC. This sequence encodes CASSQGDRSSYNEQFF.

This clonotype appeared a few times. The genes are TRBV28 and TRBJ2-1; D might be TRBD1 (6 bases). Trimming pared 6 bases from V and 1 base from J, leaving 19 bases between. The germline gives CDR1 MDHEN, CDR2 SYDVKM. The CDR3 covers 17 residues. Here the CDR3 reads CASSPSRGRGSYNEQFF. The DNA for the CDR3 is TGTGCCAGCAGCCCATCGAGGGGCAGGGGATCCTACAATGAGCAGTTCTTC.

This clonotype was recorded a few times. CDR3 region: CASSYSLQGAARYNEQFF. The CDR3 DNA reads as TGTGCCAGCAGTTACTCCTTACAGGGGGCCGCCAGGTACAATGAGCAGTTCTTC. V is TRBV6-5 and J is TRBJ2-1; 9 nucleotides line up with TRBD1. The germline gives CDR1 MNHEY, CDR2 SVGAGI. This CDR3 region has 18 residues. Germline trimming cut 0 bases from V and 4 bases from J; bases unmatched to any gene: 10.

The chain couples TRBV10-3 to TRBJ2-1; tentative D call: TRBD2 (7 bases). The V end lost 0 bases, the J end lost 3 bases, and 12 bases lay between the germline ends. The CDR3 spans 16 residues. Germline CDR1 is ENHRY and CDR2 is SYGVKD. The DNA for the CDR3 is TGTGCCATCAGTGAGTCGGGCGGGGGCCTCTACAATGAGCAGTTCTTC. Translation gives CAISESGGGLYNEQFF.

The chain is built from TRBV5-1 and TRBJ2-5; the match to TRBD2 covers 15 bases. The CDR3 is 20 residues long. After removal of 2 bases from V and 6 bases from J, the junction contained 17 bases not matched to a gene. CDR1 and CDR2 (germline): SGHRS, YFSETQ. CDR3 loop: CASSLGPGGTSGGLSKTQYF. The CDR3 coding sequence is TGCGCCAGCAGCTTAGGACCTGGGGGGACTAGCGGGGGGCTGTCAAAGACCCAGTACTTC.